The 10 T cell receptor beta chains below were found in one sample sequenced in a study of blood T cell repertoires in COVID-19. The data were produced by immunoSEQ multiplex PCR, yet TCRdb's version contains in-frame clones alone and is incomplete. The repertoire includes 80,000 to 95,000 clones, roughly 84% of them detected once, and about 14% sits in the top ten. Sequenced material: peripheral blood. The source is a woman in her 70s with acute or convalescent COVID-19.

The sample holds one count of this clone. The rearrangement joins TRBV5-4 to TRBJ1-2; tentatively, D is TRBD1 (5 bases). There are 14 residues in the CDR3. The germline V gene encodes CDR1 SGHNT and CDR2 YYREEE (reference sequence). V was shortened by 2 bases and J by 5 bases, with 13 bases between the two germline ends. The CDR3 loop reads CASSFSRVGYGYTF. The CDR3 DNA reads TGTGCCAGCAGCTTTAGCAGGGTGGGGTATGGCTACACCTTC.

The genes are TRBV18 and TRBJ1-1, with D possibly matching TRBD1 (5 bases). The CDR3 runs to 15 residues. Trimming stripped 2 bases from V and 1 base from J, with 11 bases between. From germline, CDR1 is KGHSH and CDR2 LQKENI. The CDR3 bases are TGTGCCAGCTCACCAAGAGCAGGGCCGAACACTGAAGCTTTCTTT. It translates to CASSPRAGPNTEAFF.

The J gene is TRBJ1-2, the V gene TRBV12-3 or TRBV12-4; D is possibly TRBD1 (5 bases). V lost 2 bases and J lost 7, with 11 bases in between. The CDR3 covers 13 residues. The CDR3 protein is CASSLQGVGGYTF. The DNA for the CDR3 is TGTGCCAGCAGTTTACAAGGGGTGGGTGGCTACACCTTC.

The chain recombines TRBV19 with TRBJ1-2; 10 bases match TRBD1. The CDR3 extends over 14 amino acids. CDR1 is LNHDA, CDR2 SQIVND, per germline (reference sequence). The ends lost 6 bases at V and 2 bases at J; junction bases unmatched: 3. Here the CDR3 reads CASSLGQGNYGYTF. CDR3 sequence (DNA): TGTGCCAGTAGCCTGGGACAGGGGAACTATGGCTACACCTTC.

The V and J genes are TRBV7-9 and TRBJ1-4; D unclear. The CDR3 is 17 residues long. V was clipped by 3 bases and J by 5 bases, with 19 bases between them. CDR1 SEHNR and CDR2 FQNEAQ come from the germline V gene (reference sequence). In DNA form, the CDR3 reads TGTGCCAGCAGCTTTCCGCAAGGGCGGGCGGAAAATGAAAAACTGTTTTTT. Protein sequence: CASSFPQGRAENEKLFF.

The V gene is TRBV9, the J gene TRBJ1-4; TRBD1 might be the D (5 bases). There are 15 residues in the CDR3. CDR1 and CDR2 (germline): SGDLS, YYNGEE. The ends were cut back, 4 bases at V and 4 bases at J, with 14 bases in the middle. CDR3: CASSTLWGVNEKLFF. DNA of the CDR3: TGTGCCAGCAGCACCCTGTGGGGGGTTAATGAAAAACTGTTTTTT.

V is TRBV15 and J is TRBJ2-3, with no clear D. Germline V gene lookup returns CDR1 LNHNV and CDR2 YYDKDF (reference sequence). V was trimmed by 5 bases and J by 6 bases, leaving 15 bases between them. This CDR3 region has 14 residues. The DNA for the CDR3 is TGTGCCACCAGCGGGCAGGCTTACTTGGATACGCAGTATTTT. It translates to CATSGQAYLDTQYF.

The chain couples TRBV28 to TRBJ2-2, with 9 bases that match TRBD1. The CDR3 consists of 15 residues. Per the germline V gene, CDR1 is MDHEN and CDR2 is SYDVKM. V lost 8 bases and J lost 2; bases outside the gene matches: 6. The CDR3 DNA reads as TGTGCCAGCCGGGGGGACAGGGTCAACACCGGGGAGCTGTTTTTT. Protein sequence: CASRGDRVNTGELFF.

This clone is a singleton in its sample. V and J are TRBV29-1 and TRBJ2-2, with TRBD1 identical over 9 bases. Losses at the gene ends were 2 bases for V and 7 bases for J; bases not matched to a gene: 2. Germline CDR1 is SQVTM and CDR2 is ANQGSEA. This CDR3 has 13 amino acids. CDR3 bases: TGCAGCGTTGAAAACAGGGGGCTCGGGGAGCTGTTTTTT. Translation gives CSVENRGLGELFF.

This chain connects TRBV5-1 to TRBJ2-3, with D tentatively TRBD1 (5 bases). The CDR3 is 14 amino acids. V was trimmed by 2 bases and J by 1 base, leaving 8 bases between them. The germline CDR1 and CDR2 sequences are SGHRS and YFSETQ. CDR3 region: CASSLLQGTDTQYF. CDR3 DNA sequence: TGCGCCAGCAGCTTACTACAGGGCACAGATACGCAGTATTTT.